The 32 T cell receptor beta chains below all came from one sample that was sequenced in a study of human CD4 T cells and Enterobacteriaceae. Produced via immunoSEQ multiplex PCR; TCRdb's table is partial and in-frame only. The profile shows 1,000 to 1,500 clones, approximately 55% of them singletons. After roughly 6-7 days, proliferating activated T cells were FACS-sorted as CFSE-low CD25+ ICOS+ cells. Irradiated autologous monocytes pulsed with antigen were cultured at a 2:1 ratio with CFSE-labeled memory CD4+ T cells. Memory CD4+ T cells were sorted as all CD4+ cells except CD45RA+CCR7+CD95- naive cells, over 95% pure. Material for sequencing was bacteria-reactive CD4+ T cells grown in culture. Subset denoted: CFSE-low proliferating memory CD4 T cells sorted after in vitro stimulation with a heat-inactivated bacterium or M. tuberculosis lysate. These receptor sequences come from a human donor in good health.

Sample share makes this clone large. The sample carries other DNA sequences with the same CDR3. V gene TRBV10-1 combines with J gene TRBJ2-7; TRBD2 matches 9 bases. The CDR3 sequence is 15 residues long. After removal of 2 bases from V and 2 bases from J, the junction contained 4 bases not matched to a gene. Germline-derived CDR1 and CDR2 are WNHNN and SYGVQD (reference sequence). CDR3 amino acids: CASSEGSSGTYEQYF. CDR3 nucleotides: TGCGCCAGCAGTGAGGGGTCTAGCGGGACCTACGAGCAGTACTTC.

This clone was observed once. The rearrangement joins TRBV7-3 to TRBJ2-6, with a tentative D call TRBD2 (5 bases). Trimming cost V 4 bases and J 9 bases, with 13 bases left between them. The CDR3 sequence is 14 residues long. CDR1 and CDR2 from the germline V gene are SGHTA and FQGTGA. CDR3 in DNA: TGTGCCAGCAGCTCCCCCGGGATAGGCAACGTCCTGACTTTC. As protein: CASSSPGIGNVLTF. Full variable domain (missing parts from reference TRBV7-3 and TRBJ2-6): GAGVSQTPSNKVTEKGKYVELRCDPISGHTALYWYRQSLGQGPEFLIYFQGTGAADDSGLPNDRFFAVRPEGSVSTLKIQRTERGDSAVYLCASSSPGIGNVLTFGAGSRLTVL.

V is TRBV9 and J is TRBJ2-7; TRBD2 agrees at 9 bases. Trimming at V came to 4 bases and at J to 7 bases, leaving 12 bases not matched to a gene. Germline V gene lookup returns CDR1 SGDLS and CDR2 YYNGEE. This CDR3 spans 15 amino acids. CDR3 sequence: CASSRGTSPGGEQYF. The CDR3 region has the DNA TGTGCCAGCAGCAGAGGGACTAGCCCCGGGGGGGAGCAGTACTTC.

This clone was observed a handful of times. The rearrangement links TRBV29-1 to TRBJ1-1, with 11 bases fitting TRBD1. V lost 1 base to trimming and J lost 3 bases; unmatched junction nucleotides: 7. The CDR3 length is 16 residues. CDR1 and CDR2 (germline): SQVTM, ANQGSEA. The DNA for the CDR3 is TGCAGCGTTGAAGGGACAGGGGGCGGATTTCACACTGAAGCTTTCTTT. Residues: CSVEGTGGGFHTEAFF.

For this clone: One base separates it from a far larger clone, so it is likely a read error. Other nucleotide sequences from this sample produce the same CDR3. The chain links TRBV5-5 to TRBJ2-1; perhaps TRBD2 as D (5 bases). The V end was cut by 4 bases, the J end by 2 bases, with 13 bases between. Looked up from germline, CDR1 is SGHKS and CDR2 is YYEKEE (reference sequence). There are 15 residues in the CDR3. The CDR3 DNA sequence: TGTGCCAGCAGCCAAGATAGGCGGGCCTACAATGAGCAGTTCTTC. Its translation: CASSQDRRAYNEQFF.

The chain has TRBV7-9 and TRBJ2-1; weak D call: TRBD2 (6 bases). V lost 5 bases to trimming and J lost 5 bases, with 10 bases between them. The CDR3 contains 13 residues. Germline assignment: CDR1 SEHNR and CDR2 FQNEAQ (reference sequence). The DNA for the CDR3 is TGTGCCAGCAGCCTGGGACTCGACAATGAGCAGTTCTTC. This sequence encodes CASSLGLDNEQFF. Supplemented by reference TRBV7-9 and TRBJ2-1, the full variable domain reads DTGVSQNPRHKITKRGQNVTFRCDPISEHNRLYWYRQTLGQGPEFLTYFQNEAQLEKSRLLSDRFSAERPKGSFSTLEIQRTEQGDSAMYLCASSLGLDNEQFFGPGTRLTVL.

The chain employs TRBV19 and TRBJ2-3; TRBD2 matches 8 bases. CDR1 and CDR2 from the germline V gene are LNHDA and SQIVND (reference sequence). V lost 5 bases and J lost 2; bases outside the gene matches: 3. There are 14 residues in the CDR3. This chain's CDR3 is CASSPREATDTQYF. The CDR3 DNA is TGTGCCAGTAGTCCGCGGGAGGCCACAGATACGCAGTATTTT.

This chain uses TRBV5-8 with TRBJ1-1; D is ambiguous. Trimming cost V 4 bases and J 0 bases, with 10 bases left between them. Germline assignment: CDR1 SGHTS and CDR2 YDEGEE. The CDR3 runs to 14 residues. In nucleotides, the CDR3 is TGTGCCAGCAGCCCGGCCCCTATGAACACTGAAGCTTTCTTT. Residues: CASSPAPMNTEAFF.

CDR3: CASSVSFTGNQPQHF. The CDR3 bases are TGTGCCAGCAGTGTCTCTTTCACGGGCAATCAGCCCCAGCATTTT. The rearrangement uses TRBV2 and TRBJ1-5, with D uncertain. CDR1 is SNHLY and CDR2 is FYNNEI in the germline V gene. The CDR3 length is 15 residues. The V and J ends lost 4 bases and 2 bases respectively, with 12 bases between them.

The V and J genes are TRBV6-1 and TRBJ2-7, with 13 bases aligning to TRBD2. The ends lost 6 bases at V and 4 bases at J; junction bases unmatched: 9. This CDR3 is 16 amino acids long. CDR1 MNHNS and CDR2 SASEGT come from the germline V gene. The CDR3 nucleotides are TGTGCCAGCAGGGAAATTACTAGCGGGAGGGGATACGAGCAGTACTTC. This encodes CASREITSGRGYEQYF.

The chain has TRBV7-2 and TRBJ2-4, with D unresolved. Germline assignment: CDR1 SGHTA and CDR2 FQGNSA. The CDR3 extends over 16 amino acids. V gave up 2 bases and J gave up 0 bases, with 11 bases separating them. In DNA form, the CDR3 reads TGTGCCAGCAGCTTAAACCTCGCAAGAGCCAAAAACATTCAGTACTTC. Translated, it gives CASSLNLARAKNIQYF.

The rearrangement joins TRBV29-1 to TRBJ2-2; 9 bases are shared with TRBD1. Germline CDR1 reads SQVTM; CDR2 reads ANQGSEA. The CDR3 loop spans 14 amino acids. Trimming at V came to 3 bases and at J to 5 bases, leaving 4 bases not matched to a gene. The chain's CDR3 is CSVERGQGTGELFF. For the CDR3, the DNA is TGCAGCGTTGAGCGAGGACAGGGGACCGGGGAGCTGTTTTTT.

This clone is a singleton in its sample. One junction end does not reproduce the germline sequence, and a read error may be involved. The V call is TRBV6-6, the J call TRBJ2-2; D uncertain. This CDR3 spans 12 amino acids. Germline CDR1 is MNHNY and CDR2 is SVGAGI (reference sequence). CDR3 coding DNA: TGTGCCATCAGTGAGAACACCGGGGAGCTGTTTTTT. This translates into CAISENTGELFF.

This clone was detected only a few times. This sequence joins TRBV7-2 and TRBJ2-5, with D possibly TRBD2 on 5 matching bases. The DNA end is more similar to TRBJ2-7, so the J call may be wrong. The germline gives CDR1 SGHTA, CDR2 FQGNSA. The CDR3 runs to 15 residues. The CDR3 sequence is CASSLLWGIAGEQYF. CDR3 DNA sequence: TGTGCCAGCAGCTTGTTATGGGGAATCGCGGGCGAGCAGTACTTC.

As for this clone: The junction shows a germline mismatch at one end, possibly a read error. The chain combines TRBV19 with TRBJ2-1; D remains unclear. The CDR3 has 14 residues. CDR1 and CDR2 (germline): LNHDA, SQIVND (reference sequence). CDR3 sequence (DNA): TGTGCCAGTAGCCGGATGGATGATACCAATGGGCAGTTCTTC. Translated, it gives CASSRMDDTNGQFF. Full variable domain (remainder filled in from reference TRBV19 and TRBJ2-1): DGGITQSPKYLFRKEGQNVTLSCEQNLNHDAMYWYRQDPGQGLRLIYYSQIVNDFQKGDIAEGYSVSREKKESFPLTVTSAQKNPTAFYLCASSRMDDTNGQFFGPGTRLTVL.

V gene TRBV6-6 combines with J gene TRBJ2-7; TRBD2 aligns across 10 bases. CDR1 MNHNY and CDR2 SVGAGI come from the germline V gene (reference sequence). V dropped 8 bases and J dropped 7; count of bases not matched to a gene: 14. This CDR3 has 15 residues. CDR3 in DNA: TGTGCCAGCGGCGATCTGGCTAGCGGGAGTTGGGAGCAGTACTTC. Its translation: CASGDLASGSWEQYF.

About this clone: A junction end diverges from the germline sequence, so it may reflect a read error. J is TRBJ2-7 and V is TRBV30; 9 bases fit TRBD1. Germline CDR1 reads GTSNPN; CDR2 reads SVGIG (reference sequence). The CDR3 spans 12 residues. CDR3 in amino acids: CAWSRGRDRETF. The CDR3 DNA is TGTGCCTGGAGTAGAGGAAGGGACAGGGAGACATTC.

This clone is classed as large. The V gene is TRBV27, the J gene TRBJ2-5; tentatively, D is TRBD1 (5 bases). The germline V gene encodes CDR1 MNHEY and CDR2 SMNVEV (reference sequence). Trimming cost V 2 bases and J 0 bases, with 10 bases left between them. The CDR3 spans 15 residues. CDR3 region: CASSLGQGYQETQYF. CDR3 DNA sequence: TGTGCCAGCAGTTTAGGTCAGGGATACCAAGAGACCCAGTACTTC.

This clone came up a few times. The rearrangement uses TRBV2 and TRBJ2-7; 9 nucleotides line up with TRBD1. The germline CDR1 and CDR2 sequences are SNHLY and FYNNEI. This CDR3 comprises 14 residues. V shed 4 bases, J shed 4 bases, and the junction held 5 bases outside the gene matches. The CDR3 sequence is CASSGGTGSYEQYF. In nucleotides, the CDR3 is TGTGCCAGCAGTGGCGGGACAGGGTCTTACGAGCAGTACTTC.

The table lists this clone with a few counts. The genes are TRBV7-2 and TRBJ2-5; 9 positions match TRBD2. CDR1 and CDR2 from the germline V gene are SGHTA and FQGNSA. This CDR3 comprises 14 residues. V shed 3 bases and J 2 bases; nucleotides not matched to a gene: 1. This CDR3 is CASSFAGGQETQYF. Here the CDR3 DNA reads TGTGCCAGCAGCTTTGCGGGAGGGCAAGAGACCCAGTACTTC.

The chain has TRBV7-2 and TRBJ2-7; D possibly corresponds to TRBD2 (5 bases). The germline gives CDR1 SGHTA, CDR2 FQGNSA. The CDR3 length is 15 residues. V lost 3 bases, J lost 6 bases, and 18 bases lay in between. The CDR3 DNA reads as TGTGCCAGCAGCTTGTTATGGGGAATCGCGGGCGAGCAGTACTTC. Translation gives CASSLLWGIAGEQYF.

The chain employs TRBV7-9 and TRBJ2-3; 13 positions agree with TRBD2. Germline assignment: CDR1 SEHNR and CDR2 FQNEAQ (reference sequence). V was pared by 10 bases and J by 2 bases, with 3 bases of the junction left unmatched. This CDR3 comprises 14 residues. The chain's CDR3 is CATGTSGNTDTQYF. The CDR3 DNA reads as TGTGCCACGGGGACTAGCGGGAACACAGATACGCAGTATTTT. The full variable domain, rest sourced from reference TRBV7-9 and TRBJ2-3, is DTGVSQNPRHKITKRGQNVTFRCDPISEHNRLYWYRQTLGQGPEFLTYFQNEAQLEKSRLLSDRFSAERPKGSFSTLEIQRTEQGDSAMYLCATGTSGNTDTQYFGPGTRLTVL.

This clone was found a few times. The rearrangement links TRBV5-5 to TRBJ1-2; 8 nucleotides agree with TRBD1. The CDR3 length is 14 residues. V lost 4 bases to trimming and J lost 2 bases; unmatched junction nucleotides: 4. Germline V lookup: CDR1 SGHKS, CDR2 YYEKEE (reference sequence). The CDR3 sequence: CASSGGTGNYGYTF. The DNA for the CDR3 is TGTGCCAGCAGCGGCGGGACAGGAAACTATGGCTACACCTTC.

The chain couples TRBV19 to TRBJ2-2; 8 bases map to TRBD1. CDR1 and CDR2 from the germline V gene are LNHDA and SQIVND (reference sequence). The CDR3 length is 15 residues. V dropped 9 bases and J dropped 5; count of bases not matched to a gene: 11. Here the CDR3 DNA reads TGTGCCAGCAACCGGGAACAGGGGGAGACCGGGGAGCTGTTTTTT. It specifies CASNREQGETGELFF.

The table lists this clone with a few counts. This chain joins TRBV19 and TRBJ1-5; a possible D gene is TRBD1 (6 bases). The CDR3 sequence is 16 residues long. V lost 3 bases and J 5 bases, leaving 17 bases between the germline ends. Germline CDR1 is LNHDA and CDR2 is SQIVND (reference sequence). CDR3 bases: TGTGCCAGTAGTATTAGCGGGGGGCAGGTCCATCAGCCCCAGCATTTT. Translation: CASSISGGQVHQPQHF.

Judged by abundance, this clone is medium-sized. Other DNA sequences of this sample code for an identical CDR3. This sequence joins TRBV10-3 and TRBJ2-2, with D unresolved. This CDR3 spans 14 amino acids. With 0 bases removed from V and 2 bases from J, the gap between germline ends came to 4 bases. Per the germline V gene, CDR1 is ENHRY and CDR2 is SYGVKD. The CDR3 sequence: CAISESSNTGELFF. The CDR3 region has the DNA TGTGCCATCAGTGAGTCTAGTAACACCGGGGAGCTGTTTTTT.

The rearrangement joins TRBV2 to TRBJ2-2; D not certain. With 6 bases removed from V and 7 bases from J, the gap between germline ends came to 12 bases. The CDR3 is 13 amino acids. Germline CDR1 reads SNHLY; CDR2 reads FYNNEI. The DNA of the CDR3 is TGTGCCAGCAGACGAGTAGAAATCGGGGAGCTGTTTTTT. Its protein is CASRRVEIGELFF.

This clone appeared once. The V and J genes are TRBV19 and TRBJ1-5; perhaps TRBD1 as D (5 bases). From germline, CDR1 is LNHDA and CDR2 SQIVND (reference sequence). CDR3 length: 16 amino acids. Trimming took 6 bases from V and 6 from J, leaving 21 bases between them. In DNA form, the CDR3 reads TGTGCCAGTAGCCTGACCAGAGGCGGGGGAGCTCAGCCCCAGCATTTT. This translates into CASSLTRGGGAQPQHF.

This sequence joins TRBV6-1 and TRBJ1-5; D unclear. This CDR3 has 14 amino acids. Germline V lookup: CDR1 MNHNS, CDR2 SASEGT. V was cut by 5 bases and J by 5 bases, with 13 bases left in between. The CDR3 DNA reads as TGTGCCAGCAGTTTAAGGACGGCGGATCAGCCCCAGCATTTT. Amino acids: CASSLRTADQPQHF.

On this clone itself: Other DNA sequences in the same sample also yield this CDR3. This chain connects TRBV9 to TRBJ2-5, with 7 positions matching TRBD2. The CDR3 consists of 12 residues. V lost 2 bases and J lost 5; bases outside the gene matches: 0. Per germline, CDR1 SGDLS and CDR2 YYNGEE. CDR3 sequence: CASSVGGETQYF. CDR3 in DNA: TGTGCCAGCAGCGTGGGGGGGGAGACCCAGTACTTC.

This clone was seen only a few times. CDR3 region: CASRGASGRIYEQYF. DNA for the CDR3: TGTGCCAGCAGGGGTGCTAGCGGGAGGATCTACGAGCAGTACTTC. The gene calls are TRBV6-1 and TRBJ2-7, with TRBD2 matching over 11 bases. After removal of 6 bases from V and 3 bases from J, the junction contained 7 bases not matched to a gene. Germline V gene data show CDR1 as MNHNS and CDR2 as SASEGT. This CDR3 region has 15 residues.

This clone was recorded a few times. J is TRBJ2-7 and V is TRBV10-1; TRBD2 matches at 9 bases. The CDR3 runs 15 residues. CDR1 is WNHNN and CDR2 is SYGVQD in the germline V gene (reference sequence). V lost 3 bases, J lost 2 bases, and 5 bases stayed unmatched. The CDR3 spells CASSDGASGTYEQYF. As DNA, the CDR3 is TGCGCCAGCAGTGATGGGGCTAGCGGGACCTACGAGCAGTACTTC.